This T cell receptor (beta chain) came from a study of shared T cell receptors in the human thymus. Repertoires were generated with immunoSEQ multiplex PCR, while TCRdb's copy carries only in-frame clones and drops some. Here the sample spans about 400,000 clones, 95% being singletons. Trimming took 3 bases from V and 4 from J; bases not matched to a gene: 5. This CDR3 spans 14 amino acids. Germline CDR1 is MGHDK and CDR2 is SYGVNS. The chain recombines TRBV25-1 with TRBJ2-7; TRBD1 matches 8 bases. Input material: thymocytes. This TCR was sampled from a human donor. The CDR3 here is CASSDPGQEYEQYF. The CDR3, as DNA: TGTGCCAGCAGTGACCCGGGACAGGAGTACGAGCAGTACTTC.